This T cell receptor beta chain was captured by sequencing in a study of read filtering for tumor transcriptome and immune sequencing. This clonotype was observed at least ten times. The library was built from around 0.4 ug RNA with molecular barcoded adaptors for alpha/delta and beta/gamma chains. TCRdb processed the reads anew with MiXCR; each CDR3 protein has one entry. The data contain 50,000 or so distinct CDR3 sequences, about 12% of them singletons. Germline assignment: CDR1 SGHDN and CDR2 FVKESK. Trimming took 2 bases from V and 6 from J; bases not matched to a gene: 8. This CDR3 is 16 amino acids long.

This sequence was found in a donor at least 40 years old with multiple myeloma. The source material was a population of CD138-negative cells sorted from bone marrow. The chain joins TRBV14 to TRBJ2-1; 9 bases align to TRBD2. The CDR3 region is CASSQRSGGFGNEQFF. The CDR3 DNA sequence: TGTGCCAGCAGCCAACGTAGCGGGGGCTTCGGCAATGAGCAGTTCTTC.